This T cell receptor beta chain was identified during a study of blood T cells in healthy people across ages. Study conclusions and caveats: The study found TCR beta diversity correlated strongly with naive T cell percentage.

The table lists this clonotype with a few counts. Its target is unknown. Primed by a sample-barcoded 5' primer and a J-beta primer mix, a second PCR proceeded for 7 to 11 cycles. TCRdb processed the 5' RACE reads anew with MiXCR; each CDR3 protein has one entry. This sample has 650,000 or so distinct CDR3 sequences; around 52% occur once, and the top ten carry less than 15%. Germline values: CDR1 SGHVS, CDR2 FQNEAQ. The CDR3 is 19 amino acids. The specimen was blood. The receptor was derived from a woman older than 75 in good health. The chain recombines TRBV7-8 with TRBJ2-5; 10 positions agree with TRBD2. The DNA end is more similar to TRBJ2-7, so the J call may be wrong. CDR3 in DNA: TGTGCCAGCAGCTTAGATTTCGCTAGCGGGGGTAGTACGCTTTACGAGCAGTACTTC. It translates to CASSLDFASGGSTLYEQYF.